These 2 T cell receptor beta chains originate from one sample sequenced in a study of blood T cell repertoires in COVID-19. Some clones are missing from TCRdb's copy, which holds only in-frame ones; the method was immunoSEQ multiplex PCR. The sample holds some 31,000 clones, about 91% seen once. Sequencing used peripheral blood. The receptors were gathered from a man in his fifties with active COVID-19.

The chain joins TRBV18 to TRBJ1-1; D unclear. V lost 1 base and J 5 bases, leaving 8 bases between the germline ends. This CDR3 is 13 amino acids long. The germline gives CDR1 KGHSH, CDR2 LQKENI. The DNA for the CDR3 is TGTGCCAGCTCACCACTGGCAAATACTGAAGCTTTCTTT. Translation gives CASSPLANTEAFF.

This chain uses TRBV9 with TRBJ2-3, with D tentatively TRBD1 (7 bases). Per the germline V gene, CDR1 is SGDLS and CDR2 is YYNGEE. The ends were cut back, 4 bases at V and 0 bases at J, with 18 bases in the middle. This CDR3 region has 17 residues. The DNA of the CDR3 is TGTGCCAGCAGCACCTCCGGAGGGACAGCTAGCACAGATACGCAGTATTTT. Translation gives CASSTSGGTASTDTQYF.